This T cell receptor beta chain originates from a study of Ad26.COV2.S vaccination and SARS-CoV-2 variants. This clone is a singleton in its sample. Its antigen remains unknown. Findings and limits, study-wide: People who got the vaccine had more spike-specific TCR breadth than people who got placebo.

The CDR3 spans 13 residues. Germline CDR1 is SGHTA and CDR2 is FQGTGA. The V end lost 5 bases, the J end lost 6 bases, and 14 bases lay between the germline ends. The sample's treatment: around 19 received Ad26.COV2.S at low or high dose, single or two shots; several received placebo; per-sample allocation not given. Sampling happened 63 days after the first vaccine or placebo injection. The individual, an adult aged 18-55 years, was a donor in Boston. Ad26.COV2.S expressed prefusion-stabilized spike from the original Wuhan strain. The protocol was immunoSEQ multiplex PCR, while the TCRdb copy is restricted to in-frame clones and leaves out a portion. The sample comprises about 400,000 clones, 83% of which are singletons, and around 7.4% rests with the top ten.

Sample: peripheral blood, taken in a trial of Ad26.COV2.S vaccine versus placebo. The genes are TRBV7-3 and TRBJ2-7, with D possibly TRBD2 on 5 matching bases. The source of this sequence is a person aged 18-60 years who received the Ad26.COV2.S COVID-19 vaccine or a placebo. In DNA, the CDR3 is TGTGCCAGCAGCCAGGCGGCGGGCGGCGAGCAGTACTTC. Protein sequence: CASSQAAGGEQYF.